Each of the 17 T cell receptor beta chains below was sequenced from the same sample in a study of identical twins. TCRdb itself ran the 5' RACE reads through MiXCR, one entry per CDR3 protein. The sample holds some 660,000 distinct CDR3 sequences, about 9.4% seen once. This sample also appeared in a second study, on yellow fever vaccine responses in identical twins.

Sample: PBMCs. All receptors derive from a woman aged 18-29 years in good health.

This clonotype turned up a few times. This chain connects TRBV10-2 to TRBJ2-7; D unresolved. V was cut by 2 bases and J by 3 bases, with 5 bases left in between. Germline V gene data show CDR1 as WSHSY and CDR2 as SAAADI. The length of the CDR3 is 12 residues. The CDR3 nucleotides read TGCGCCAGCAGTGAGGACGGCTACGAGCAGTACTTC. Encoded protein: CASSEDGYEQYF.

This clonotype was detected only a few times. The rearrangement uses TRBV28 and TRBJ2-7; tentative D call: TRBD2 (6 bases). The length of the CDR3 is 13 residues. Deletions cut 5 bases from V and 6 bases from J, with 14 bases between. CDR1 is MDHEN and CDR2 is SYDVKM in the germline V gene. The CDR3 DNA reads as TGTGCCAGCAGTCCCCCGGGGACTGTCGAGCAGTACTTC. As protein: CASSPPGTVEQYF.

The chain is built from TRBV4-1 and TRBJ1-2; D is unclear. Per the germline V gene, CDR1 is MGHRA and CDR2 is YSYEKL. The CDR3 is 15 residues long. Trimming shortened V by 4 bases and J by 7 bases, and 19 bases separated the two germline ends. In DNA form, the CDR3 reads TGCGCCAGCAGCCCTAGACCTATCGATGAGAGTGGCTACACCTTC. Translation: CASSPRPIDESGYTF.

This clonotype was counted only a few times. The chain links TRBV6-2 or TRBV6-3 to TRBJ1-5, with D possibly matching TRBD1 (5 bases). CDR3 length equals 14 residues. V gave up 3 bases and J gave up 6 bases, with 12 bases separating them. Germline-derived CDR1 and CDR2 are MNHEY and SVGEGT. The chain's CDR3 is CASSYLGGGQPQHF. As DNA, the CDR3 is TGTGCCAGCAGTTATCTTGGGGGAGGTCAGCCCCAGCATTTT.

As DNA, the CDR3 is TGTGCCAGTAGTATCAGGGTGGGCAGCACAGATACGCAGTATTTT. The encoded protein is CASSIRVGSTDTQYF. The chain couples TRBV19 to TRBJ2-3; possibly TRBD1 for D (5 bases). Per the germline V gene, CDR1 is LNHDA and CDR2 is SQIVND (reference sequence). V was clipped by 3 bases and J by 0 bases, with 10 bases between them. The CDR3 runs 15 residues. Supplemented by reference TRBV19 and TRBJ2-3, the full variable domain reads DGGITQSPKYLFRKEGQNVTLSCEQNLNHDAMYWYRQDPGQGLRLIYYSQIVNDFQKGDIAEGYSVSREKKESFPLTVTSAQKNPTAFYLCASSIRVGSTDTQYFGPGTRLTVL.

This clonotype was recorded at least ten times. The rearrangement joins TRBV18 to TRBJ2-1; no firm D call. With 2 bases removed from V and 13 bases from J, the gap between germline ends came to 15 bases. This CDR3 is 13 amino acids long. Germline V gives CDR1 KGHSH, CDR2 LQKENI. CDR3 residues: CASSPTLSGPQFF. CDR3 DNA sequence: TGTGCCAGCTCACCAACTCTGTCTGGACCTCAGTTCTTC.

This clonotype occurred many times. The chain employs TRBV7-2 and TRBJ1-4; no clear D. V lost 0 bases and J 7 bases, leaving 12 bases between the germline ends. The germline V gene encodes CDR1 SGHTA and CDR2 FQGNSA. The CDR3 contains 15 residues. CDR3 residues: CASSLARGVGEKLFF. CDR3 bases: TGTGCCAGCAGCTTAGCTCGGGGAGTTGGTGAAAAACTGTTTTTT.

Ten or more counts support this clonotype. V is TRBV7-9 and J is TRBJ2-7; TRBD2 agrees at 7 bases. Per the germline V gene, CDR1 is SEHNR and CDR2 is FQNEAQ (reference sequence). The length of the CDR3 is 13 residues. V lost 5 bases to trimming and J lost 2 bases; unmatched junction nucleotides: 3. The CDR3 reads CASSASGAYEQYF. The CDR3 region has the DNA TGTGCCAGCAGCGCTAGCGGAGCCTACGAGCAGTACTTC.

The sample holds a few counts of this clonotype. The chain uses TRBV5-1 and TRBJ1-2; perhaps TRBD1 as D (6 bases). The CDR3 extends over 15 amino acids. V was pared by 0 bases and J by 3 bases, with 12 bases between. In germline, CDR1 is SGHRS, CDR2 YFSETQ. The CDR3 nucleotides read TGCGCCAGCAGCTTGGAAACAGGGAAGCACTATGGCTACACCTTC. The encoded protein is CASSLETGKHYGYTF.

This clonotype turned up a few times. This chain joins TRBV7-2 and TRBJ2-3; TRBD2 is a possible D gene (6 bases). The CDR3 spans 16 residues. In germline, CDR1 is SGHTA, CDR2 FQGNSA. V lost 5 bases to trimming and J lost 4 bases, with 19 bases between them. The CDR3 DNA follows: TGTGCCAGCAGCGCTACTCGTGAGCGGGTGGCAGATACGCAGTATTTT. Translation gives CASSATRERVADTQYF.

This clonotype was observed many times. The chain carries TRBV12-3 or TRBV12-4 and TRBJ1-4, with no clear D. Deletions cut 6 bases from V and 7 bases from J, with 18 bases between. The CDR3 covers 15 residues. Written as DNA, the CDR3 is TGTGCCAGCAGCCGACAACCGGGCGATGGTGAAAAACTGTTTTTT. Amino acid sequence: CASSRQPGDGEKLFF.

In its sample, this clonotype was seen a few times. J is TRBJ2-1 and V is TRBV12-3 or TRBV12-4, with D perhaps TRBD1 or TRBD2 (7 bases each). Trimming cost V 3 bases and J 4 bases, with 28 bases left between them. The CDR3 is made up of 20 amino acids. The CDR3 sequence: CASSFEGGGIGGGQYNEQFF. CDR3 coding DNA: TGTGCCAGCAGTTTTGAAGGGGGCGGCATCGGCGGGGGCCAATACAATGAGCAGTTCTTC.

This clonotype was seen a few times. The chain has TRBV6-1 and TRBJ2-5, with 7 bases lining up with TRBD2. CDR1 MNHNS and CDR2 SASEGT come from the germline V gene. V dropped 9 bases and J dropped 4; count of bases not matched to a gene: 11. CDR3 size: 14 residues. CDR3 nucleotide sequence: TGTGCCAGTCTAGCGGCCTCCCTCGGAGAGACCCAGTACTTC. Amino acids: CASLAASLGETQYF.

The V gene is TRBV7-6, the J gene TRBJ2-7; D possibly uses TRBD1 or TRBD2 (6 bases each). This CDR3 has 15 residues. Germline values: CDR1 SGHVS, CDR2 FNYEAQ. Trimming shortened V by 1 base and J by 0 bases, and 10 bases separated the two germline ends. The CDR3 bases are TGTGCCAGCAGCTTAGGGGGGGCGGACTCCTACGAGCAGTACTTC. Protein sequence: CASSLGGADSYEQYF.

The table lists this clonotype with a few counts. The rearrangement links TRBV20-1 to TRBJ2-5; TRBD2 agrees at 8 bases. The CDR3 is made up of 15 amino acids. CDR1 is DFQATT, CDR2 SNEGSKA, per germline (reference sequence). Trimming took 4 bases from V and 5 from J; bases not matched to a gene: 12. CDR3 DNA: TGCAGTGCTATGCCTGCCCGGGAGGGCCGGGAGACCCAGTACTTC. Translated: CSAMPAREGRETQYF.

The chain carries TRBV11-2 and TRBJ2-5; 15 bases line up with TRBD2. The CDR3 is 17 amino acids. V shed 5 bases, J shed 1 base, and the junction held 5 bases outside the gene matches. Germline loops: CDR1 SGHAT, CDR2 FQNNGV. CDR3 residues: CASSAGTSGGIQETQYF. CDR3 nucleotides: TGTGCCAGCAGCGCTGGGACTAGCGGGGGGATCCAAGAGACCCAGTACTTC.

The sample holds a few counts of this clonotype. The V call is TRBV4-1, the J call TRBJ1-5, with D possibly being TRBD1 (6 bases). With 4 bases removed from V and 4 bases from J, the gap between germline ends came to 14 bases. There are 15 residues in the CDR3. Germline CDR1 reads MGHRA; CDR2 reads YSYEKL. CDR3 in amino acids: CASSPGNRVNQPQHF. The DNA of the CDR3 is TGCGCCAGCAGCCCCGGGAACAGGGTAAATCAGCCCCAGCATTTT.